This T cell receptor beta chain stems from a study of cytomegalovirus exposure and HLA in healthy donors. Study overall: Of the donors genotyped, a few hundred in all, 75% to 85% fell in the Caucasian-associated ancestry cluster. Study-wide results and limits: Reported performance of the classifier showed diagnosis of cytomegalovirus status with high specificity and sensitivity. Donors belonging to an Asian-associated ancestry cluster reportedly showed fewer N-insertions in productive TCRs than the roughly 680-donor mean, according to what a later analysis found.

CDR1 SGHRS and CDR2 YFSETQ come from the germline V gene. Trimming took 0 bases from V and 5 from J; bases not matched to a gene: 3. The CDR3 has 15 residues. The PCR ran on 60 Vbeta and 13 Jbeta primers. Method: immunoSEQ multiplex PCR; TCRdb's copy keeps in-frame clones and lacks some. The sample shows over 150,000 clones, 65% to 80% of them seen only once. In nominal health when sampled, donors likely had unrecorded immune exposures nonetheless. In regard to this clone: Its target is unknown.

The sequence came from a woman aged 40 to 55 in good health and CMV-seronegative. The chain joins TRBV5-1 to TRBJ2-7, with 12 bases matching TRBD1. Sample: PBMCs. The chain's CDR3 is CASSLGGTGGNEQYF. The CDR3 coding sequence is TGCGCCAGCAGCTTGGGGGGGACAGGGGGCAACGAGCAGTACTTC.